This T cell receptor (beta chain) was observed in a study of T cells expressing NK-cell markers. Study-wide context: There were seven HCMV-seropositive donors and one seronegative donor among the eight sequenced.

Template switching by 5'RACE with UMIs generated the TCR beta cDNA. TCRdb re-called the 5' RACE reads and gives one entry per CDR3 protein, without DNA. This table holds some 410,000 distinct CDR3 sequences. Study results and caveats: The study found these clonotypes also leading the CD3+CD56-NKG2C+ fraction in several donors. The HCMV specificity of the expanded NKG2C+ T cell clones stayed unresolved.

Comments on this clonotype: Its target is not known.

Sequenced material: blood T cells: a sorted CD56 or NKG2C T cell subset, CD4+ or CD8+ T cells, or bulk PBMC T cells (not recorded which). This TCR was sampled from a woman between 18 and 70 years old in good health.

The CDR3 here is CASSLSQVVNEKLFF. V is TRBV27 and J is TRBJ1-4. CDR3 length: 15 amino acids. Per germline, CDR1 MNHEY and CDR2 SMNVEV (reference sequence). Using reference TRBV27 and TRBJ1-4 for the parts outside the CDR3, the full variable domain is EAQVTQNPRYLITVTGKKLTVTCSQNMNHEYMSWYRQDPGLGLRQIYYSMNVEVTDKGDVPEGYKVSRKEKRNFPLILESPSPNQTSLYFCASSLSQVVNEKLFFGSGTQLSVL.